A selection of T cell receptor beta chains follows, all from one sample in a study of technical replicates of blood from a few donors. Repertoires were generated with immunoSEQ multiplex PCR, while TCRdb's copy carries only in-frame clones and drops some. The table includes 95,000 to 100,000 clones, 95% to 96% detected once. Sequencing was done on a sample of T cells isolated from PBMCs. These receptors originate from a human donor in good health. Each CDR3 is given with its conserved first and last residue. D genes are given only for firm matches. For some rows the clone size is stated as once, few or many, or as a class when expanded; others skip it.

J gene | clone size | D gene | V gene | CDR3 DNA | CDR3 protein
TRBJ1-2 | - | - | TRBV15 | TGTGCCACCAGCAGATCCGACCTGGGCGATGGCTACACCTTC | CATSRSDLGDGYTF
TRBJ2-3 | - | TRBD2 | TRBV29-1 | TGCAGCGGGACTAGCGGGAGGTTTGCAGGCACAGATACGCAGTATTTT | CSGTSGRFAGTDTQYF
TRBJ1-1 | - | - | TRBV7-3 | TGTGCCAGCAGCTTAGTTGCGGGGGGTTTGAACACTGAAGCTTTCTTT | CASSLVAGGLNTEAFF
TRBJ2-7 | - | - | TRBV10-2 | TGCGCCAGCAGGGTAGCCTACGAGCAGTACTTC | CASRVAYEQYF
TRBJ2-3 | - | - | TRBV29-1 | TGCAGCGTCGAATCGACAGTACTCACAGATACGCAGTATTTT | CSVESTVLTDTQYF
TRBJ1-1 | - | - | TRBV5-8 | TGTGCCAGCATGGAGGGGTACACTGAAGCTTTCTTT | CASMEGYTEAFF
TRBJ2-2 | once | TRBD2 | TRBV28 | TGTGCCAGCAGTTTCGTCGTTAGCGGGAGGTCCGGGGAGCTGTTTTTT | CASSFVVSGRSGELFF
TRBJ2-3 | - | - | TRBV19 | TGTGCCAGTAGTATAGGGTCACTCTACACAGATACGCAGTATTTT | CASSIGSLYTDTQYF
TRBJ1-2 | - | - | TRBV5-6 | TGTGCCAGCAGCTTGGTGAGGAGTCCCTATGGCTACACCTTC | CASSLVRSPYGYTF
TRBJ2-1 | - | - | TRBV2 | TGTGCCAGCAGTGAGGCCGGGACTTACCAGTTCTTC | CASSEAGTYQFF
TRBJ2-1 | - | TRBD2 | TRBV7-2 | TGTGCCAGCGGCAGCGGGAGCTCCTACAATGAGCAGTTCTTC | CASGSGSSYNEQFF
TRBJ1-3 | - | TRBD1 | TRBV18 | TGTGCCAGCTCAGACAGGGACACGGGAAACACCATATATTTT | CASSDRDTGNTIYF
TRBJ2-3 | - | TRBD2 | TRBV29-1 | TGCAGCGTTAGGACTAGCGGAACAGATACGCAGTATTTT | CSVRTSGTDTQYF
TRBJ2-3 | - | - | TRBV2 | TGTGCCAGCAGTGTATCGGGGGGCTTCGGCACAGATACGCAGTATTTT | CASSVSGGFGTDTQYF
TRBJ1-3 | once | - | TRBV30 | TGTGCCGGAACAGTCTCTGGAAACACCATATATTTT | CAGTVSGNTIYF
TRBJ1-1 | - | TRBD1 | TRBV27 | TGTGCCAGCAGTATTGACAGGGCTGGGTACACTGAAGCTTTCTTT | CASSIDRAGYTEAFF
TRBJ1-2 | few | TRBD1 | TRBV5-6 | TGTGCCAGCAGCGAAAACAGGGGAATGGGGGCTAGCTATGGCTACACCTTC | CASSENRGMGASYGYTF
TRBJ2-3 | - | TRBD2 | TRBV27 | TGTGCCAGCAGTTTTCCTCCCCCGACTAGCGGGAGGGAAGAAGGAGATACGCAGTATTTT | CASSFPPPTSGREEGDTQYF
TRBJ2-7 | - | TRBD2 | TRBV5-4 | TGTGCCAGCAGCTTGCGGCTAGCGGCCTACGAGCAGTACTTC | CASSLRLAAYEQYF
TRBJ2-7 | - | - | TRBV21-1 | TGTGCCAGCAGCGCCGGGGAGAGGGCCTACGAGCAGTACTTC | CASSAGERAYEQYF
TRBJ1-1 | few | TRBD1 | TRBV4-1 | TGCGCCAGCAGCTCCAGGACAGGACTGGAAAATATGAACACTGAAGCTTTCTTT | CASSSRTGLENMNTEAFF
TRBJ1-1 | - | - | TRBV5-1 | TGCGCCAGCAGCTTGGGTGGCCGGGACACTGAAGCTTTCTTT | CASSLGGRDTEAFF
TRBJ1-1 | - | - | TRBV18 | TGTGCCAGCTCACCTCAGCAGGCCTCTGAAGCTTTCTTT | CASSPQQASEAFF
TRBJ1-2 | - | TRBD1 | TRBV5-1 | TGCGCCAGCAGCCAGGGGGCGCGGAATGGCTACACCTTC | CASSQGARNGYTF
TRBJ2-7 | once | TRBD2 | TRBV5-1 | TGCGCCAGCAGCTTGTGGACTAGCGGGAGCGAGCAGTACTTC | CASSLWTSGSEQYF
TRBJ1-1 | few | - | TRBV27 | TGTGCCAGCAGTACAGGGAACACTGAAGCTTTCTTT | CASSTGNTEAFF
TRBJ2-7 | - | TRBD1 | TRBV5-6 | TGTGCCAGCAGGACAGGGGACCCGAGTCCCTACGAGCAGTACTTC | CASRTGDPSPYEQYF
TRBJ2-1 | - | - | TRBV6-5 | TGTGCCAGCACCCTCCTAGCAGGAGCCTACAATGAGCAGTTCTTC | CASTLLAGAYNEQFF
TRBJ2-1 | once | TRBD2 | TRBV7-8 | TGTGCCAGCAGTTTCGCTAGGCGGGAGTGGAATGAGCAGTTCTTC | CASSFARREWNEQFF
TRBJ2-5 | - | - | TRBV5-1 | TGCGCCAGCAGAGTCGGGGAGGCAGGTCAAGAGACCCAGTACTTC | CASRVGEAGQETQYF
TRBJ2-7 | - | TRBD1 | TRBV23-1 | TGCGCCAGCAGTCAAACCAAAACCGGTGTCGGGACAGACTACTACGAGCAGTACTTC | CASSQTKTGVGTDYYEQYF
TRBJ2-1 | - | - | TRBV5-4 | TGTGCCAGCAGCTTGGAGGCGCGAGGGAATGAGCAGTTCTTC | CASSLEARGNEQFF
TRBJ2-3 | - | - | TRBV19 | TGTGCCAGTACCCGGGTGGGGAGTCGGACAGATACGCAGTATTTT | CASTRVGSRTDTQYF
TRBJ2-7 | - | TRBD2 | TRBV6-6 | TGTGCCAGCAGGGTAGCGGGACTCTCCTACGAGCAGTACTTC | CASRVAGLSYEQYF
TRBJ2-7 | - | - | TRBV28 | TGTGCCAGCAGTTTATCACTTGACGGGACCTACGAGCAGTACTTC | CASSLSLDGTYEQYF
TRBJ1-5 | - | - | TRBV28 | TGTGCCAGCAGCTGGGGGGGCAGGGTGGATCAGCCCCAGCATTTT | CASSWGGRVDQPQHF
TRBJ1-2 | - | - | TRBV6-5 | TGTGCCAGCAGTTACTCGGTTAGGGGTGAAGGCAATGGCTACACCTTC | CASSYSVRGEGNGYTF
TRBJ2-7 | - | TRBD2 | TRBV28 | TGTGCCAGCGGGGGGGGTGGGGAACCTTACGAGCAGTACTTC | CASGGGGEPYEQYF
TRBJ2-7 | - | TRBD2 | TRBV9 | TGTGCCAGCAGCGTGGGACTAGCGCACTCCTACGAGCAGTACTTC | CASSVGLAHSYEQYF
TRBJ1-6 | - | - | TRBV18 | TGTGCCAGCTCACCAAGGGGGAATTCACCCCTCCACTTT | CASSPRGNSPLHF